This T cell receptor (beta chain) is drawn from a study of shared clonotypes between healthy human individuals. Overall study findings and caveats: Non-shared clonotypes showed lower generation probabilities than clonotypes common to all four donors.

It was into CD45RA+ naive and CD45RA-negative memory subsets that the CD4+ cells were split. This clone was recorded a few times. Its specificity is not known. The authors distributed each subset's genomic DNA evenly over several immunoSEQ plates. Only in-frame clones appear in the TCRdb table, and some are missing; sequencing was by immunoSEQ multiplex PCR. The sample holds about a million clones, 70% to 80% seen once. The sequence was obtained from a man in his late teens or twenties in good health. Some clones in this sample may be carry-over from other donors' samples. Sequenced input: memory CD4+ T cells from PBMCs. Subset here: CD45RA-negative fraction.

The CDR3 sequence: CASTEGQETQYF. CDR3 DNA: TGTGCCAGCACTGAGGGACAAGAGACCCAGTACTTC. The gene calls are TRBV7-2 and TRBJ2-5, with D possibly TRBD2 on 5 matching bases. Germline assignment: CDR1 SGHTA and CDR2 FQGNSA. Trimming cost V 7 bases and J 2 bases, with 8 bases left between them. CDR3 length: 12 residues. Full variable domain (remainder filled in from reference TRBV7-2 and TRBJ2-5): GAGVSQSPSNKVTEKGKDVELRCDPISGHTALYWYRQSLGQGLEFLIYFQGNSAPDKSGLPSDRFSAERTGGSVSTLTIQRTQQEDSAVYLCASTEGQETQYFGPGTRLLVL.